This TCR beta chain was sequenced for a study of cytomegalovirus exposure and HLA in healthy donors. The CDR3 is 14 amino acids. V shed 5 bases, J shed 5 bases, and the junction held 3 bases outside the gene matches. Germline CDR1 SNHLY, CDR2 FYNNEI. A note on this clone: The target antigen is unknown.

The PCR made use of 60 Vbeta and 13 Jbeta primers. The protocol was immunoSEQ multiplex PCR, while the TCRdb copy is restricted to in-frame clones and leaves out a portion. The sample has 45,000 to 55,000 clones. Study-wide results and limits: Analysis performed later found under 20,000 TCR beta sequences associated with HLA alleles at 0.05 false discovery rate.

The sequenced material came from PBMCs. This receptor was taken from a male donor in good health and CMV-seropositive. The chain links TRBV2 to TRBJ2-3; 11 nucleotides agree with TRBD1. The CDR3 loop is CASSRDRGIDTQYF. Here the CDR3 DNA reads TGTGCCAGCAGTAGGGACAGGGGGATAGATACGCAGTATTTT.